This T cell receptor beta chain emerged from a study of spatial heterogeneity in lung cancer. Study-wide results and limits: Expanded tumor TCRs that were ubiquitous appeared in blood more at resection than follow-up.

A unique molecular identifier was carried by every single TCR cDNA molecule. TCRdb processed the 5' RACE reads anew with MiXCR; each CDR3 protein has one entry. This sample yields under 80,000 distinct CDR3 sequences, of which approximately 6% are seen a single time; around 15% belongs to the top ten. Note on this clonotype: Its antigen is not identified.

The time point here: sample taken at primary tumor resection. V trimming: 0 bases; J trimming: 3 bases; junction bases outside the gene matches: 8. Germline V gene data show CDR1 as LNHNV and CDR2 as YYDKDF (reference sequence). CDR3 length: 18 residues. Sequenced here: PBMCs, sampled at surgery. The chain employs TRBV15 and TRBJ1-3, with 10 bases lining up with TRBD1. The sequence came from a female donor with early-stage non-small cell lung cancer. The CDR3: CATSRDSSGTGDGNTIYF. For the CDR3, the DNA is TGTGCCACCAGCAGAGACTCCAGTGGGACAGGGGATGGAAACACCATATATTTT. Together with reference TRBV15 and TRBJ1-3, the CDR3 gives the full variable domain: DAMVIQNPRYQVTQFGKPVTLSCSQTLNHNVMYWYQQKSSQAPKLLFHYYDKDFNNEADTPDNFQSRRPNTSFCFLDIRSPGLGDTAMYLCATSRDSSGTGDGNTIYFGEGSWLTVV.